This T cell receptor beta chain was captured by sequencing in a study of T cell responses to AZD1222 COVID-19 vaccine. As regards this clone: Its antigen is unidentified.

The method was immunoSEQ multiplex PCR; TCRdb's version includes in-frame clones alone and lacks a portion of them. The table includes 120,000 or so clones, around nine tenths detected once. Study results and limitations: There were mostly white British donors and more females than males, and clonal diversity was possibly underestimated. Sampling captured repertoires only after the peak T cell response. Regions left unmutated in variants are reportedly the target of nearly half of spike-specific TCRs.

J gave up 4 bases and V 2 bases, and 5 bases lay outside the gene matches. CDR3 size: 15 residues. Per the germline V gene, CDR1 is SGHTA and CDR2 is FQGNSA. The sequence was obtained from an adult in good health. The sample here was peripheral blood, taken on day 0 of AZD1222 vaccination. This chain connects TRBV7-2 to TRBJ1-3; 7 positions match TRBD1. DNA of the CDR3: TGTGCCAGCAGCTTAACAGGGGAGGCAGGAAACACCATATATTTT. Its translation: CASSLTGEAGNTIYF.